Reported below is one T cell receptor beta chain. Sequenced by immunoSEQ multiplex PCR; TCRdb stores in-frame clones only, minus some. The repertoire includes hundreds of thousands of clones, roughly 88% of them detected once, and more than 1.4% sits in the top ten. The data were taken from a study of blood T cell repertoires in COVID-19. Overall study: The cDNA or gDNA used as material had been derived from T cells, B-cell-depleted T cells, or PBMCs.

V was shortened by 0 bases and J by 5 bases, with 16 bases between the two germline ends. The CDR3 sequence is 16 residues long. CDR1 is LGHDT, CDR2 YNNKEL, per germline (reference sequence). V and J are TRBV3-1 (or the pseudogene TRBV3-2) and TRBJ1-1, with D possibly being TRBD1 (6 bases). Sample: peripheral blood. This TCR derives from a woman younger than 45 with active or convalescent COVID-19. CDR3 bases: TGTGCCAGCAGCCAAGATAGGAGCAGGGGAGGGACTGAAGCTTTCTTT. Amino acid sequence: CASSQDRSRGGTEAFF.